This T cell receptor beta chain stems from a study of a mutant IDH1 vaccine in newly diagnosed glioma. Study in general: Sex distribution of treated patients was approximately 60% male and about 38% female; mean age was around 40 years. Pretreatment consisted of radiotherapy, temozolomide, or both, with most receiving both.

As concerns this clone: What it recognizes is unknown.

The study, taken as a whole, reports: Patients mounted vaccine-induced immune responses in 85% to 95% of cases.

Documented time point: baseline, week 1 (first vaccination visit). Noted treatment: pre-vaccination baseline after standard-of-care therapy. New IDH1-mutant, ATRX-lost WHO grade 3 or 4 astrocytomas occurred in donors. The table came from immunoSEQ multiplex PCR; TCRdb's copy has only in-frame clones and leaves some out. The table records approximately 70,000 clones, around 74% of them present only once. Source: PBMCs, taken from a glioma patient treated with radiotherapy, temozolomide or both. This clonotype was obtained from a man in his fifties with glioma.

In DNA form, the CDR3 reads TGTGCCAGCAGTGTGGACAGGATCTCCTACGAGCAGTACTTC. Translation: CASSVDRISYEQYF. This rearrangement joins TRBV2 to TRBJ2-7; 7 bases are shared with TRBD1. CDR3 length: 14 amino acids. Trimming cost V 4 bases and J 0 bases; bases outside gene matches: 3. Germline-derived CDR1 and CDR2 are SNHLY and FYNNEI.